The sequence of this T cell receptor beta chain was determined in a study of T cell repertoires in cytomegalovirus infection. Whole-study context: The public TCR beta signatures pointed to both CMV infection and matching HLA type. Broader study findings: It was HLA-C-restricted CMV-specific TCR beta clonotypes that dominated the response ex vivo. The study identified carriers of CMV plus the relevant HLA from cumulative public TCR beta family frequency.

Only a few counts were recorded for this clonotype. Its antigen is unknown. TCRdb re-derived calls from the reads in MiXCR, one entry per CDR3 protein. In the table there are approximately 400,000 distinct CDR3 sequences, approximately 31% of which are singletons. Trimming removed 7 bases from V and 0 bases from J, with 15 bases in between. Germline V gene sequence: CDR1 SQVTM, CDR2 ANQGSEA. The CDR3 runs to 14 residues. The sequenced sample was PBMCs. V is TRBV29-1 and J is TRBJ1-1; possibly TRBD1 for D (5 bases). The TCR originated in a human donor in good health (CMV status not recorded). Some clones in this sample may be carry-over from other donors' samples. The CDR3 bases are TGCAGCGCAGGGACGGGAGACTTGAACACTGAAGCTTTCTTT. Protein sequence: CSAGTGDLNTEAFF.